Listed below are T cell receptor beta chains from one sample, sequenced in a study of blood T cell repertoires in COVID-19. The method was immunoSEQ multiplex PCR; TCRdb's version includes in-frame clones alone and lacks a portion of them. The sample lists over 200,000 clones; 65% to 90% were seen once. Sample: peripheral blood. The receptors were sampled from a human donor in a cohort sampled during active COVID-19. Each CDR3 is given with its conserved first and last residue. D genes are given only for firm matches. Part of the rows lack a size; the others show once, few, many or a class for expanded clones.

clone_size d_call j_call v_call cdr3_aa cdr3_nt
- - TRBJ2-7 TRBV9 CASSPQGKLYEQYF TGTGCCAGCAGCCCACAGGGTAAGCTTTACGAGCAGTACTTC
once TRBD2 TRBJ2-1 TRBV19 CASSVGGSKSVQFF TGTGCCAGTAGTGTAGGCGGGAGCAAATCGGTTCAGTTCTTC
- TRBD1 TRBJ2-2 TRBV7-3 CASSSDRGDGELFF TGTGCCAGCAGTTCGGACAGGGGAGACGGGGAGCTGTTTTTT
- - TRBJ1-5 TRBV28 CASSLIPQGDQPQHF TGTGCCAGCAGTTTAATCCCTCAGGGTGATCAGCCCCAGCATTTT
- TRBD1 TRBJ1-6 TRBV30 CAWTVVQGNRAPLHF TGTGCCTGGACCGTGGTACAGGGGAATAGGGCACCCCTCCACTTT
- TRBD2 TRBJ2-6 TRBV4-2 CASSQELAISSGANVLTF TGTGCCAGCAGCCAAGAACTAGCGATCAGCTCTGGGGCCAACGTCCTGACTTTC
once - TRBJ2-2 TRBV4-1 CASSPPTAGTGELFF TGCGCCAGCAGCCCCCCCACGGCGGGTACCGGGGAGCTGTTTTTT
- - TRBJ1-2 TRBV28 CASSLRSGYTF TGTGCCAGCAGTTTAAGGAGCGGCTACACCTTC
- TRBD1 TRBJ2-1 TRBV28 CASSPTGSSYNEQFF TGTGCCAGCAGTCCGACAGGGAGCTCCTACAATGAGCAGTTCTTC
- TRBD2 TRBJ2-5 TRBV5-1 CASSHGLAGGETQYF TGCGCCAGCAGCCACGGACTAGCGGGAGGGGAGACCCAGTACTTC
- - TRBJ1-1 TRBV19 CASRKGGMNTEAFF TGTGCCAGTAGAAAGGGGGGGATGAACACTGAAGCTTTCTTT
- - TRBJ1-5 TRBV28 CASRPGNNQPQHF TGTGCCAGCAGGCCGGGAAACAATCAGCCCCAGCATTTT
- - TRBJ2-7 TRBV2 CASSEYFSYEQYF TGTGCCAGCAGTGAGTACTTCTCCTACGAGCAGTACTTC
- TRBD1 TRBJ1-5 TRBV10-2 CASSEGDRKVQPQHF TGCGCCAGCAGTGAGGGGGACAGGAAGGTTCAGCCCCAGCATTTT
- - TRBJ2-1 TRBV5-5 CASSLRVPLARIDNEQFF TGTGCCAGCAGCTTGCGGGTCCCACTAGCACGTATAGACAATGAGCAGTTCTTC
- - TRBJ1-1 TRBV19 CASSIDLSSEAFF TGTGCCAGTAGTATAGATCTCAGTTCTGAAGCTTTCTTT
- TRBD2 TRBJ2-1 TRBV25-1 CASSGREVPYNEQFF TGTGCCAGCAGTGGGCGGGAGGTGCCATACAATGAGCAGTTCTTC
- - TRBJ2-7 TRBV30 CAWSVGRHSYEQYF TGTGCCTGGAGTGTAGGGAGGCACTCCTACGAGCAGTACTTC
- - TRBJ1-3 TRBV1 CTSSQLIPGEGNTIYF TGCACCAGCAGCCAATTAATACCAGGGGAAGGAAACACCATATATTTT
- TRBD2 TRBJ2-3 TRBV9 CASSERTSGRMGDTQYF TGTGCCAGCAGCGAGAGGACTAGCGGGAGGATGGGAGATACGCAGTATTTT
once - TRBJ2-7 TRBV9 CASSVGGRSYEQYF TGTGCCAGCAGCGTAGGGGGCCGGTCCTACGAGCAGTACTTC
- - TRBJ2-7 TRBV4-2 CASSQDGRQSYEQYF TGTGCCAGCAGCCAAGATGGTCGACAGTCCTACGAGCAGTACTTC
- - TRBJ2-1 TRBV12-3/TRBV12-4 CASSFEGWVEQFF TGTGCCAGCAGTTTCGAGGGATGGGTGGAGCAGTTCTTC
- - TRBJ1-5 TRBV30 CAWSVGQISNQPQHF TGTGCCTGGAGTGTAGGACAAATTAGCAATCAGCCCCAGCATTTT
- - TRBJ1-6 TRBV7-8 CASSATGYNSPLHF TGTGCCAGCAGCGCCACGGGGTATAATTCACCCCTCCACTTT
- - TRBJ2-7 TRBV9 CASSRGGGSSYEQYF TGTGCCAGCAGCAGAGGAGGCGGAAGCTCCTACGAGCAGTACTTC
- TRBD2 TRBJ2-1 TRBV6-4 CASRVRTSGNNEQFF TGTGCCAGCAGGGTCCGGACTAGCGGGAATAATGAGCAGTTCTTC
- - TRBJ2-5 TRBV27 CASSLGGRVETQYF TGTGCCAGCAGTTTAGGGGGCCGTGTGGAGACCCAGTACTTC
- TRBD2 TRBJ2-3 TRBV27 CASSPQVGTSGPTDTQYF TGTGCCAGCAGTCCGCAAGTCGGGACTAGCGGGCCGACGGATACGCAGTATTTT
once - TRBJ1-2 TRBV6-5 CASSYSGSTAGSGYTF TGTGCCAGCAGTTACTCCGGGAGTACAGCCGGATCGGGCTACACCTTC
- - TRBJ1-1 TRBV6-5 CASSRTDMNTEAFF TGTGCCAGCAGTCGGACGGACATGAACACTGAAGCTTTCTTT
- - TRBJ2-2 TRBV2 CASSEMGALGTGELFF TGTGCCAGCAGTGAAATGGGAGCTTTGGGCACCGGGGAGCTGTTTTTT
many - TRBJ1-2 TRBV9 CASSAGEGSYGYTF TGTGCCAGCAGCGCGGGGGAGGGATCGTACGGCTACACCTTC
- - TRBJ2-2 TRBV7-2 CASSLYGTNTGELFF TGTGCCAGCAGCTTATACGGGACTAACACCGGGGAGCTGTTTTTT
once - TRBJ2-3 TRBV4-3 CASSLYITDTQYF TGCGCCAGCAGCCTTTACATCACAGATACGCAGTATTTT
- - TRBJ2-1 TRBV5-1 CASSLGLFSYNEQFF TGCGCCAGCAGCTTGGGACTGTTCTCCTACAATGAGCAGTTCTTC
- TRBD1 TRBJ1-3 TRBV5-6 CASRKSGTAGNTIYF TGTGCCAGCAGAAAATCCGGGACAGCTGGAAACACCATATATTTT
- - TRBJ2-2 TRBV18 CASSPPGTHNTGELFF TGTGCCAGCTCACCACCGGGGACACATAACACCGGGGAGCTGTTTTTT
- TRBD1 TRBJ2-5 TRBV14 CASSLAGTGRQTQYF TGTGCCAGCAGCCTGGCCGGGACAGGTAGACAGACCCAGTACTTC
- - TRBJ1-4 TRBV4-3 CASSQDWQGYSEKLFF TGCGCCAGCAGCCAAGATTGGCAGGGTTATAGTGAAAAACTGTTTTTT
once TRBD1 TRBJ2-3 TRBV28 CASSPRTGSRTDTQYF TGTGCCAGCAGTCCCCGGACAGGGTCTCGCACAGATACGCAGTATTTT
once - TRBJ1-1 TRBV11-2 CASSLAPGVGTEAFF TGTGCCAGCAGCTTAGCTCCAGGGGTTGGCACTGAAGCTTTCTTT
- TRBD2 TRBJ2-7 TRBV6-2/TRBV6-3 CASSFHGRAYEQYF TGTGCCAGCAGCTTCCACGGGAGGGCCTACGAGCAGTACTTC
- TRBD1 TRBJ2-7 TRBV7-9 CASSPGTEGYF TGTGCCAGCAGCCCAGGGACAGAGGGGTACTTC